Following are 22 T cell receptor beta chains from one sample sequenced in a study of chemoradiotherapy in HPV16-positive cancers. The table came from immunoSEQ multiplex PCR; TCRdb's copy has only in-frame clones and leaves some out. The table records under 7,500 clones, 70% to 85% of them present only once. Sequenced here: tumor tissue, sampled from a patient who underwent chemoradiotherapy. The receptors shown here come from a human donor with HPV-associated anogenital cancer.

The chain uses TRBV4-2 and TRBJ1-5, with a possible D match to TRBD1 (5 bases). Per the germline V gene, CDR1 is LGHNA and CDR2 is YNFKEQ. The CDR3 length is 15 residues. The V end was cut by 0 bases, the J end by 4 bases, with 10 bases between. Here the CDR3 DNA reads TGTGCCAGCAGCCAAGATGGGACTTTAAATCAGCCCCAGCATTTT. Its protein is CASSQDGTLNQPQHF.

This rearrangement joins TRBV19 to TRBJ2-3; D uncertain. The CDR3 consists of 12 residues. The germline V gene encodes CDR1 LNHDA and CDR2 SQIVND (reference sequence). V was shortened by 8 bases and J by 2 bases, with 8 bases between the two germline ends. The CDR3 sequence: CASSWDTDTQYF. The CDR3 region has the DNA TGTGCCAGTTCTTGGGACACAGATACGCAGTATTTT.

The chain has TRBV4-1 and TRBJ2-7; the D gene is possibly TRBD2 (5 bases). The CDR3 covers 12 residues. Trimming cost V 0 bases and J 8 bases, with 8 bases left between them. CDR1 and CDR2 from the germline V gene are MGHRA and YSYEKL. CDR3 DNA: TGCGCCAGCAGCCAAGAAGGACTGAAGCAGTACTTC. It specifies CASSQEGLKQYF.

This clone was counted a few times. CDR3 amino acids: CASSSLAGTNEQFF. The CDR3 DNA reads TGTGCCAGCAGCTCACTAGCGGGGACCAATGAGCAGTTCTTC. The J gene is TRBJ2-1, the V gene TRBV7-6; 10 nucleotides match TRBD2. Looked up from germline, CDR1 is SGHVS and CDR2 is FNYEAQ. V dropped 4 bases and J dropped 6; count of bases not matched to a gene: 3. This CDR3 spans 14 amino acids.

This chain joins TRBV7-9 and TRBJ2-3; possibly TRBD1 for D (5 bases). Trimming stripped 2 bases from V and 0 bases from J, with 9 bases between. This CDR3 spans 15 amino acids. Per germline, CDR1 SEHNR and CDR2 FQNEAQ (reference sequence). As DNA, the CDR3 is TGTGCCAGCAGCTTACAGGGCGGAAGCACAGATACGCAGTATTTT. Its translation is CASSLQGGSTDTQYF.

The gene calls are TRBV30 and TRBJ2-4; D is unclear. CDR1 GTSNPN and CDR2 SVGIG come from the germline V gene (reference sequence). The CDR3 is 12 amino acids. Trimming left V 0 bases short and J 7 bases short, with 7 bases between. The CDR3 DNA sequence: TGTGCCTGGAGTGTCACTGGGAACATTCAGTACTTC. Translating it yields CAWSVTGNIQYF.

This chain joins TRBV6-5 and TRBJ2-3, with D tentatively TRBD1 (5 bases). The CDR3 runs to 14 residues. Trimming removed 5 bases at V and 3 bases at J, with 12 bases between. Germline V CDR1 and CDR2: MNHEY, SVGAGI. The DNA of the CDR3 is TGTGCCAGCAGTCGGCTGGCAGGGACAGATACGCAGTATTTT. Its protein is CASSRLAGTDTQYF.

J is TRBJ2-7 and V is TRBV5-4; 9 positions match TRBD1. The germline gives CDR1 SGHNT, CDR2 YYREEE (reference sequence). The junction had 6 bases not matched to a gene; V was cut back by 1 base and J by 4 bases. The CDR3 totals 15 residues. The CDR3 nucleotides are TGTGCCAGCAGCTTGAGGGACAGGGAGGGGTACGAGCAGTACTTC. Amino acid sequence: CASSLRDREGYEQYF.

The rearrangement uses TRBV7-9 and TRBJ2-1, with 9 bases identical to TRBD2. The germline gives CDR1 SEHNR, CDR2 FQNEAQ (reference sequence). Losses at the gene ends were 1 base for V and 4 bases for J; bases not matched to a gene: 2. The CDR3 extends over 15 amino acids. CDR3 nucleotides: TGTGCCAGCAGCTTAGGGCTAGCGGGGTACAATGAGCAGTTCTTC. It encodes CASSLGLAGYNEQFF. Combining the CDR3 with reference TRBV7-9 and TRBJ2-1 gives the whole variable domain DTGVSQNPRHKITKRGQNVTFRCDPISEHNRLYWYRQTLGQGPEFLTYFQNEAQLEKSRLLSDRFSAERPKGSFSTLEIQRTEQGDSAMYLCASSLGLAGYNEQFFGPGTRLTVL.

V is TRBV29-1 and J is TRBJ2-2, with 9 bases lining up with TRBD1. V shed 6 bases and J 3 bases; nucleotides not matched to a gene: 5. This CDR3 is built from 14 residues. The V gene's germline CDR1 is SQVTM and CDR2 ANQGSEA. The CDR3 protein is CSVVDRGDTGELFF. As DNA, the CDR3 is TGCAGCGTAGTCGACAGGGGGGACACCGGGGAGCTGTTTTTT.

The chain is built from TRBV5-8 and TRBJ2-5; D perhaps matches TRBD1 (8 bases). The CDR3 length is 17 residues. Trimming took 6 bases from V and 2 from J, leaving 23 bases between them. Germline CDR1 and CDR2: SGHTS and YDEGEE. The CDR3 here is CASIFILGGTGQETQYF. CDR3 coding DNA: TGTGCCAGCATTTTCATATTGGGAGGGACAGGTCAAGAGACCCAGTACTTC.

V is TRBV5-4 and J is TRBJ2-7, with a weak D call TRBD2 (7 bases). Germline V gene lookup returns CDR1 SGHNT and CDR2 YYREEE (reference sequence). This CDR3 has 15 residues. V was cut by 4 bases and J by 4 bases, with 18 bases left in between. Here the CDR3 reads CASSPEGGRGYEQYF. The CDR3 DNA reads TGTGCCAGCAGCCCCGAGGGGGGGCGAGGATACGAGCAGTACTTC.

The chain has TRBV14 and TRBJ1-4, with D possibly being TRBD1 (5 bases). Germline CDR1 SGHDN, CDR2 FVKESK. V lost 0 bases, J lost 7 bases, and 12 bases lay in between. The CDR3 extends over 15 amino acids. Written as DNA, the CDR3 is TGTGCCAGCAGCCAAGAAAGGGGAGTCGGTGAAAAACTGTTTTTT. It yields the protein CASSQERGVGEKLFF.

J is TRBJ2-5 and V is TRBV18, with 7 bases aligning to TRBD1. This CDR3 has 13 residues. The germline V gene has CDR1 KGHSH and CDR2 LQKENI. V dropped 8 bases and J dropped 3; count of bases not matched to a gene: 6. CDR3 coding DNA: TGTGCCAGCCGACCCCAGGGGGAAGAGACCCAGTACTTC. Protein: CASRPQGEETQYF.

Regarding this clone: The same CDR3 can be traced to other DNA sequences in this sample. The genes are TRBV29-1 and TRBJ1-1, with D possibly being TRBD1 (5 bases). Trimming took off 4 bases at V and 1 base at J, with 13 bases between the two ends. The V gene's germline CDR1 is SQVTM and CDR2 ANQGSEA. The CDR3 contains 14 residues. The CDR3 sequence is CSVARDGENTEAFF. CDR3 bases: TGCAGCGTTGCCCGGGACGGGGAGAACACTGAAGCTTTCTTT.

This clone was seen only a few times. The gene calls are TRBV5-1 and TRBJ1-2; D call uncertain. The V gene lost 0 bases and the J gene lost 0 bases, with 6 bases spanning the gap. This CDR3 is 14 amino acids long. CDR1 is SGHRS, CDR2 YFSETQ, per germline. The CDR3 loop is CASSLGPSNYGYTF. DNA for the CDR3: TGCGCCAGCAGCTTGGGACCTTCTAACTATGGCTACACCTTC.

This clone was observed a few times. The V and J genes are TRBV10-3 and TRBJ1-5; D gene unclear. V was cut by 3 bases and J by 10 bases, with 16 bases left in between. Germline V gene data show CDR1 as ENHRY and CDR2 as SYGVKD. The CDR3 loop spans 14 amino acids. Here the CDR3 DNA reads TGTGCCATCAGTGACCCAGACATGGTGAGCCCCCAGCATTTT. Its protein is CAISDPDMVSPQHF.

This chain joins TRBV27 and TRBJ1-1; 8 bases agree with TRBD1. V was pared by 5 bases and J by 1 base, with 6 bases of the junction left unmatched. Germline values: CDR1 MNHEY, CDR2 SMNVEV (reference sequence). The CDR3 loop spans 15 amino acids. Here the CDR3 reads CASSAWGTGNTEAFF. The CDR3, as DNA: TGTGCCAGCAGTGCCTGGGGGACAGGGAACACTGAAGCTTTCTTT.

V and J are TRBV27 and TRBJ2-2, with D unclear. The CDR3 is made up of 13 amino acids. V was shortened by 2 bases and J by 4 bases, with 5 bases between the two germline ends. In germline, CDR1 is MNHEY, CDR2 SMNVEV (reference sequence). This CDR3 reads CASSLQTTGELFF. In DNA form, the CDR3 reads TGTGCCAGCAGTTTACAGACCACCGGGGAGCTGTTTTTT.

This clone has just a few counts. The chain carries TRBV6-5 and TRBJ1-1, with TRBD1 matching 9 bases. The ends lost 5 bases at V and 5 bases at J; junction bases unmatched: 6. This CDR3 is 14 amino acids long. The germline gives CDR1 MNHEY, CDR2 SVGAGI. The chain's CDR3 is CASSKQGARTEAFF. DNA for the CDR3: TGTGCCAGCAGTAAACAGGGGGCGCGGACTGAAGCTTTCTTT.

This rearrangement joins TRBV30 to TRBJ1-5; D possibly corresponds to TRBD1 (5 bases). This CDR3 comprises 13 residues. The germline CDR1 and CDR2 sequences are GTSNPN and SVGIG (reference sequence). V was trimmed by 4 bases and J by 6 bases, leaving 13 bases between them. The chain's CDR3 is CAWTPAGSQPQHF. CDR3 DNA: TGTGCCTGGACTCCGGCAGGGAGTCAGCCCCAGCATTTT.

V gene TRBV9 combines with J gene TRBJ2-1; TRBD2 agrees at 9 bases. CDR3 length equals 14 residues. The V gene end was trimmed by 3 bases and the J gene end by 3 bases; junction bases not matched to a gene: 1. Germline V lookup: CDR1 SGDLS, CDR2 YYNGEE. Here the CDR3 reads CASSGLADYNEQFF. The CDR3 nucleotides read TGTGCCAGCAGCGGACTAGCGGACTACAATGAGCAGTTCTTC.